One and the same sample provided the 31 T cell receptor beta chains below, sequenced in a study of cytomegalovirus exposure and HLA in healthy donors (dated by TCRdb to about 2017). The library was built by means of the immunoSEQ multiplex PCR assay. The clones in this table, taken by TCRdb from immuneACCESS, are in-frame only. Not every clone is retained; where verified, under half of the shortfall comes from an unresolved V gene, and the cause of the rest is unknown. This sample is represented by approximately 20,000 clones; 95% to 97% of them were singletons. The ten biggest clones cover 10% of the sample. The sequenced material came from PBMCs. The receptor source for this set is a man aged 30 to 45 in good health and CMV-seropositive.

The V gene is TRBV5-1, the J gene TRBJ1-5, with 7 positions matching TRBD1. This CDR3 spans 16 amino acids. With 4 bases clipped from V and 4 bases from J, the junction kept 11 bases outside the gene matches. CDR1 and CDR2 (germline): SGHRS, YFSETQ. The CDR3 nucleotides read TGCGCCAGCAGCCCAGTCGGGACAGAAGCGAATCAGCCCCAGCATTTT. Its protein is CASSPVGTEANQPQHF.

The rearrangement joins TRBV7-2 to TRBJ2-7; 7 bases match TRBD2. CDR1 is SGHTA and CDR2 is FQGNSA in the germline V gene. This CDR3 has 16 residues. V shed 5 bases, J shed 2 bases, and the junction held 12 bases outside the gene matches. The chain's CDR3 is CASSPPGVGRAYEQYF. The CDR3 nucleotides read TGTGCCAGCAGCCCTCCCGGGGTAGGGAGGGCCTACGAGCAGTACTTC.

Of note for this clone: Additional DNA sequences in this sample encode the identical CDR3. J is TRBJ2-7 and V is TRBV29-1, with 7 bases fitting TRBD2. V lost 6 bases and J lost 6; bases outside the gene matches: 8. This CDR3 region has 12 residues. Germline V gives CDR1 SQVTM, CDR2 ANQGSEA. CDR3 bases: TGCAGCGTGAGGAGCGGGACCGTCGAGCAGTACTTC. Protein product: CSVRSGTVEQYF.

The chain joins TRBV4-2 to TRBJ2-7; D may be TRBD2 (6 bases). The CDR3 loop spans 16 amino acids. Germline V gives CDR1 LGHNA, CDR2 YNFKEQ. The V gene lost 1 base and the J gene lost 7 bases, with 20 bases spanning the gap. CDR3 amino acids: CASSQAAEVWGREQYF. The CDR3 coding sequence is TGTGCCAGCAGCCAAGCAGCGGAAGTGTGGGGGAGGGAGCAGTACTTC.

The chain joins TRBV4-1 to TRBJ2-1; a possible D gene is TRBD2 (6 bases). This CDR3 contains 16 residues. The germline gives CDR1 MGHRA, CDR2 YSYEKL. With 7 bases removed from V and 4 bases from J, the gap between germline ends came to 20 bases. CDR3 sequence reads: CASTPTGVGSYNEQFF. As DNA, the CDR3 is TGCGCCAGCACCCCAACGGGGGTTGGCTCTTACAATGAGCAGTTCTTC.

The rearrangement uses TRBV27 and TRBJ2-7, with D uncertain. CDR1 is MNHEY, CDR2 SMNVEV, per germline (reference sequence). The ends were cut back, 4 bases at V and 7 bases at J, with 8 bases in the middle. The CDR3 spans 11 residues. CDR3 nucleotides: TGTGCCAGCAGTTCCTTCAGTGAGCAGTACTTC. This sequence encodes CASSSFSEQYF.

This clone appeared a single time. The V call is TRBV6-1, the J call TRBJ2-1; TRBD2 matches at 13 bases. With V trimmed by 1 base and J by 9 bases, 6 bases remained unmatched. From germline, CDR1 is MNHNS and CDR2 SASEGT. The CDR3 covers 16 residues. CDR3 in amino acids: CASSEVLAGGQTEQFF. In DNA, the CDR3 is TGTGCCAGCAGTGAAGTACTAGCGGGAGGGCAGACTGAGCAGTTCTTC.

The rearrangement uses TRBV28 and TRBJ1-5, with a tentative D call TRBD1 (5 bases). The V gene's germline CDR1 is MDHEN and CDR2 SYDVKM. The CDR3 covers 21 residues. Trimming removed 1 base at V and 0 bases at J, with 25 bases between. The CDR3: CASSLYAGGGRKGNSNQPQHF. In DNA form, the CDR3 reads TGTGCCAGCAGTTTATACGCAGGCGGGGGGAGAAAAGGGAATAGCAATCAGCCCCAGCATTTT.

The rearrangement uses TRBV10-1 and TRBJ1-1; D remains unclear. The CDR3 spans 15 residues. V lost 0 bases and J lost 4, with 12 bases in between. CDR1 and CDR2 (germline): WNHNN, SYGVQD (reference sequence). The CDR3 sequence: CASSESAGEGTEAFF. The DNA for the CDR3 is TGCGCCAGCAGTGAGTCTGCCGGGGAGGGCACTGAAGCTTTCTTT.

The genes are TRBV7-6 and TRBJ2-7; 8 bases are shared with TRBD1. There are 19 residues in the CDR3. With V trimmed by 1 base and J by 3 bases, 17 bases remained unmatched. The germline V gene encodes CDR1 SGHVS and CDR2 FNYEAQ. CDR3 sequence (DNA): TGTGCCAGCAGCTTAGTGACCCCACCCCGACAGGGGCGGAACTACGAGCAGTACTTC. Encoded protein: CASSLVTPPRQGRNYEQYF.

The V call is TRBV28, the J call TRBJ1-5; D remains unclear. The germline V and J ends were trimmed by 4 bases and 6 bases, with 16 bases remaining between them. This CDR3 region has 15 residues. CDR1 and CDR2 (germline): MDHEN, SYDVKM. CDR3 sequence (DNA): TGTGCCAGCAGTTCACAGCCCCAGTTTGGTCAGCCCCAGCATTTT. Translated: CASSSQPQFGQPQHF. The full variable domain, its missing parts supplied by reference TRBV28 and TRBJ1-5, is DVKVTQSSRYLVKRTGEKVFLECVQDMDHENMFWYRQDPGLGLRLIYFSYDVKMKEKGDIPEGYSVSREKKERFSLILESASTNQTSMYLCASSSQPQFGQPQHFGDGTRLSIL.

The chain recombines TRBV5-1 with TRBJ2-7; a possible D gene is TRBD1 (6 bases). CDR1 and CDR2 from the germline V gene are SGHRS and YFSETQ. CDR3 length: 15 residues. V dropped 4 bases and J dropped 4 bases, with 18 bases sitting between them. The CDR3 sequence is CASSTTMTGAYEQYF. Here the CDR3 DNA reads TGCGCCAGCAGCACTACCATGACAGGCGCTTACGAGCAGTACTTC.

The genes are TRBV6-5 and TRBJ1-1; D is undetermined. CDR1 is MNHEY and CDR2 is SVGAGI in the germline V gene. The V and J ends lost 0 bases and 8 bases respectively, with 10 bases between them. This CDR3 region has 13 residues. This CDR3 is CASSYSSLREAFF. Here the CDR3 DNA reads TGTGCCAGCAGTTACTCAAGTTTACGGGAAGCTTTCTTT.

The chain links TRBV28 to TRBJ1-5; no clear D gene. The germline CDR1 and CDR2 sequences are MDHEN and SYDVKM. The CDR3 spans 14 residues. Trimming pared 6 bases from V and 2 bases from J, leaving 11 bases between. The CDR3 DNA follows: TGTGCCAGCAGAGGGTGGCGGGGCAATCAGCCCCAGCATTTT. It specifies CASRGWRGNQPQHF.

The rearrangement uses TRBV7-2 and TRBJ2-1, with 15 bases that match TRBD2. Per the germline V gene, CDR1 is SGHTA and CDR2 is FQGNSA. This CDR3 spans 17 amino acids. The trim removed 2 bases at V and 5 bases at J, leaving 4 bases unmatched. In DNA form, the CDR3 reads TGTGCCAGCAGCTTAAGGGGACTAGCGGGAGGCCACAATGAGCAGTTCTTC. As protein: CASSLRGLAGGHNEQFF.

The gene calls are TRBV7-2 and TRBJ2-7; D remains ambiguous. CDR1 and CDR2 (germline): SGHTA, FQGNSA. The CDR3 runs to 13 residues. V lost 1 base and J lost 2, with 6 bases in between. The CDR3 loop is CASSLGRTYEQYF. CDR3 nucleotide sequence: TGTGCCAGCAGCTTAGGCAGGACCTACGAGCAGTACTTC.

V is TRBV27 and J is TRBJ2-7, with D tentatively TRBD2 (6 bases). The CDR3 has 15 amino acids. The V end was cut by 0 bases, the J end by 4 bases, with 13 bases between. The germline V gene has CDR1 MNHEY and CDR2 SMNVEV (reference sequence). CDR3 in amino acids: CASSLSAGTLYEQYF. The CDR3 DNA sequence: TGTGCCAGCAGTTTATCCGCGGGAACCCTTTACGAGCAGTACTTC.

The V call is TRBV2, the J call TRBJ2-7; TRBD2 matches 8 bases. Trimming cost V 5 bases and J 3 bases; bases outside gene matches: 6. The CDR3 loop spans 14 amino acids. In germline, CDR1 is SNHLY, CDR2 FYNNEI. CDR3 sequence: CASSLRGAHYEQYF. As DNA, the CDR3 is TGTGCCAGCAGTTTGCGGGGGGCCCACTACGAGCAGTACTTC.

The V and J genes are TRBV6-1 and TRBJ2-1, with 10 nucleotides matching TRBD2. This CDR3 contains 16 residues. After removal of 4 bases from V and 3 bases from J, the junction contained 6 bases not matched to a gene. CDR1 MNHNS and CDR2 SASEGT come from the germline V gene. CDR3 in amino acids: CASSGGAGGDYNEQFF. The DNA of the CDR3 is TGTGCCAGCAGTGGGGGAGCGGGAGGGGACTACAATGAGCAGTTCTTC.

The CDR3: CASSLSGQSYEQYF. The CDR3 DNA follows: TGCGCCAGCAGCTTGTCGGGACAGTCTTACGAGCAGTACTTC. J is TRBJ2-7 and V is TRBV5-1; 7 bases match TRBD1. The CDR3 has 14 amino acids. CDR1 and CDR2 from the germline V gene are SGHRS and YFSETQ. V was clipped by 1 base and J by 4 bases; unmatched bases: 5.

The chain employs TRBV5-1 and TRBJ2-2, with 13 bases fitting TRBD2. This CDR3 region has 17 residues. Germline V lookup: CDR1 SGHRS, CDR2 YFSETQ. V gave up 0 bases and J gave up 7 bases; unmatched junction bases: 6. The DNA of the CDR3 is TGCGCCAGCAGCTTGGCCGGGACTAGCGGGATTATCGGGGAGCTGTTTTTT. It codes for CASSLAGTSGIIGELFF.

This chain uses TRBV29-1 with TRBJ1-5; no clear D gene. There are 13 residues in the CDR3. The germline V gene encodes CDR1 SQVTM and CDR2 ANQGSEA. Trimming took 1 base from V and 3 from J, leaving 7 bases between them. CDR3 protein: CSVEVQSNQPQHF. In DNA, the CDR3 is TGCAGCGTTGAAGTACAATCCAATCAGCCCCAGCATTTT.

The J gene is TRBJ2-3, the V gene TRBV6-8; D is unclear. The CDR3 totals 10 residues. Germline CDR1 and CDR2: MNHGY and SAAAGT. V was clipped by 11 bases and J by 6 bases, with 9 bases between them. In DNA form, the CDR3 reads TGTGCCGGGCGTCTCGATACGCAGTATTTT. Amino acid sequence: CAGRLDTQYF.

This clone was seen only a few times. This chain uses TRBV10-2 with TRBJ2-7, with 8 positions matching TRBD1. Germline trimming cut 6 bases from V and 2 bases from J; bases unmatched to any gene: 6. This CDR3 contains 14 residues. Germline V gene data show CDR1 as WSHSY and CDR2 as SAAADI. In DNA, the CDR3 is TGCGCCAGCAGACTAGGACAGGGACCCTACGAGCAGTACTTC. As protein: CASRLGQGPYEQYF.

CDR3 bases: TGTGCCAGCAGTTTGGGGCCCCCGACACCAACTCTAGCCTACGAGCAGTACTTC. Translation gives CASSLGPPTPTLAYEQYF. The rearrangement joins TRBV27 to TRBJ2-7; a weak D match, TRBD1 (5 bases). The CDR3 contains 18 residues. Germline values: CDR1 MNHEY, CDR2 SMNVEV (reference sequence). V dropped 3 bases and J dropped 2 bases, with 23 bases sitting between them.

This clone was found a few times. The rearrangement joins TRBV6-1 to TRBJ2-3, with 12 bases fitting TRBD2. The CDR3 is 15 amino acids. After removal of 2 bases from V and 4 bases from J, the junction contained 1 base not matched to a gene. Germline assignment: CDR1 MNHNS and CDR2 SASEGT. The CDR3 nucleotides are TGTGCCAGCAGTGAACTAGCGGGAGGGCCAGATACGCAGTATTTT. Protein sequence: CASSELAGGPDTQYF.

This sequence joins TRBV2 and TRBJ2-1; the match to TRBD2 covers 8 bases. The CDR3 loop spans 17 amino acids. J lost 2 bases, V lost 7 bases, and 13 bases had no gene match. The germline gives CDR1 SNHLY, CDR2 FYNNEI. CDR3 in DNA: TGTGCCAGCACTGGAAACCCACGGGGGGGTACCTACAATGAGCAGTTCTTC. Its translation is CASTGNPRGGTYNEQFF.

The CDR3 loop is CASSHDRNIQYF. CDR3 bases: TGTGCCAGCAGTCACGACAGAAACATTCAGTACTTC. The chain couples TRBV28 to TRBJ2-4, with D possibly being TRBD1 (5 bases). Trimming pared 5 bases from V and 6 bases from J, leaving 8 bases between. This CDR3 is 12 amino acids long. Looked up from germline, CDR1 is MDHEN and CDR2 is SYDVKM.

V usage is TRBV4-3 and J usage is TRBJ1-1; D is ambiguous. This CDR3 is 13 amino acids long. Per the germline V gene, CDR1 is LGHNA and CDR2 is YSLEER. Trimming removed 0 bases from V and 5 bases from J, with 7 bases in between. CDR3 DNA: TGCGCCAGCAGCCAAGATCCAGAAACTGAAGCTTTCTTT. Its translation is CASSQDPETEAFF.

CDR3 protein: CASSLTANYGTSPFF. The CDR3 nucleotides read TGTGCCAGCAGTTTAACGGCTAATTACGGGACTAGTCCGTTCTTC. The rearrangement links TRBV28 to TRBJ2-1, with 8 positions matching TRBD2. J lost 15 bases, V lost 2 bases, and 15 bases had no gene match. The germline V gene has CDR1 MDHEN and CDR2 SYDVKM. The CDR3 is 15 residues long. Variable domain in full (rest from reference TRBV28 and TRBJ2-1): DVKVTQSSRYLVKRTGEKVFLECVQDMDHENMFWYRQDPGLGLRLIYFSYDVKMKEKGDIPEGYSVSREKKERFSLILESASTNQTSMYLCASSLTANYGTSPFFGPGTRLTVL.

This clone was observed a single time. CDR3 bases: TGTGCCAGTAGTATCCGGGGAGTCGGAAACACCATATATTTT. Its protein product is CASSIRGVGNTIYF. J is TRBJ1-3 and V is TRBV19; no clear D gene. The germline V and J ends were trimmed by 3 bases and 4 bases, with 10 bases remaining between them. In germline, CDR1 is LNHDA, CDR2 SQIVND (reference sequence). The CDR3 sequence is 14 residues long. The whole variable domain, filled in from reference TRBV19 and TRBJ1-3, reads DGGITQSPKYLFRKEGQNVTLSCEQNLNHDAMYWYRQDPGQGLRLIYYSQIVNDFQKGDIAEGYSVSREKKESFPLTVTSAQKNPTAFYLCASSIRGVGNTIYFGEGSWLTVV.